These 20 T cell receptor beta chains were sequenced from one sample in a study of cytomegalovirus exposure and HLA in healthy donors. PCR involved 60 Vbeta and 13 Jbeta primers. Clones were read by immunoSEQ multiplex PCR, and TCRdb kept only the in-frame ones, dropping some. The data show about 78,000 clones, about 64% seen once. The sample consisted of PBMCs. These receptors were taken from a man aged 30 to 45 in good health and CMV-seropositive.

The CDR3 coding sequence is TGTGCCAGTAGCCCTAGTACACAAGAGACCCAGTACTTC. This gives the protein CASSPSTQETQYF. The chain couples TRBV19 to TRBJ2-5; D remains ambiguous. The CDR3 sequence is 13 residues long. The germline V gene encodes CDR1 LNHDA and CDR2 SQIVND (reference sequence). The V end lost 6 bases, the J end lost 2 bases, and 10 bases lay between the germline ends.

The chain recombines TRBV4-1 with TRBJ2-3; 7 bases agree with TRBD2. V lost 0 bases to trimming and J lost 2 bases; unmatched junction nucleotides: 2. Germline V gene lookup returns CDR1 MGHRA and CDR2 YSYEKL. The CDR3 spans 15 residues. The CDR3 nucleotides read TGCGCCAGCAGCCAAGAGACTAGCCCCACAGATACGCAGTATTTT. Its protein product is CASSQETSPTDTQYF.

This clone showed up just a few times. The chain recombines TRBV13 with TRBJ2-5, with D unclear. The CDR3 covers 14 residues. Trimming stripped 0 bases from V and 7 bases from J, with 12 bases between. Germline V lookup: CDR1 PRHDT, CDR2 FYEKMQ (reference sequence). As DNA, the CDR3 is TGTGCCAGCAGCTTAGGCTATAACCTAGGGACCCAGTACTTC. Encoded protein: CASSLGYNLGTQYF.

CDR3 nucleotide sequence: TGTGCCACCAGCCCTCGCTGGGCAGGGTCGACGGGCGAGCAGTACTTC. It encodes CATSPRWAGSTGEQYF. V gene TRBV15 combines with J gene TRBJ2-7; weak D call: TRBD1 (5 bases). The V gene's germline CDR1 is LNHNV and CDR2 YYDKDF (reference sequence). V was trimmed by 5 bases and J by 6 bases, leaving 23 bases between them. This CDR3 is built from 16 residues.

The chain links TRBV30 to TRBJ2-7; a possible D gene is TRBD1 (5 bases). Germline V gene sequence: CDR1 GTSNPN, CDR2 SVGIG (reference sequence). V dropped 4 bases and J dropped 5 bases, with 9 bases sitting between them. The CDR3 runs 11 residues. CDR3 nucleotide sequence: TGTGCCTGGACAGGGCAGCACGAGCAGTACTTC. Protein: CAWTGQHEQYF.

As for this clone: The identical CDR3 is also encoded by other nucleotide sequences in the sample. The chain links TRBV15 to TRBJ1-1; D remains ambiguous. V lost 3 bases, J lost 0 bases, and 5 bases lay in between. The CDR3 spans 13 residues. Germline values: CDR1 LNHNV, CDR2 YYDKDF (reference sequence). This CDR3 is CATSSAVNTEAFF. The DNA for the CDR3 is TGTGCCACCAGCAGCGCAGTGAACACTGAAGCTTTCTTT.

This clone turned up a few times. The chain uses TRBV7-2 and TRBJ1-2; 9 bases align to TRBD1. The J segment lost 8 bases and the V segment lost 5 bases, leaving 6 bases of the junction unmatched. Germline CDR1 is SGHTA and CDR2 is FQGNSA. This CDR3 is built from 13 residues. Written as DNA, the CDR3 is TGTGCCAGCAGCACACGGACAGGGGAAGGCTACACCTTC. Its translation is CASSTRTGEGYTF.

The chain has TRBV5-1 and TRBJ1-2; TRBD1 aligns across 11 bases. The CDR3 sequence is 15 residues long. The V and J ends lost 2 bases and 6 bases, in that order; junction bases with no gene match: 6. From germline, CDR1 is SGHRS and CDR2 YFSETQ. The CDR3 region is CASSLGTGGKDGYTF. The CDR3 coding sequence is TGCGCCAGCAGCTTAGGGACAGGGGGTAAGGATGGCTACACCTTC.

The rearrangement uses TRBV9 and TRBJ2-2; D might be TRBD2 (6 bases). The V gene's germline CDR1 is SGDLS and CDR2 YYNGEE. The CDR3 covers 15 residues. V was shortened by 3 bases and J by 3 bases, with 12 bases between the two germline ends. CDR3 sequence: CASSGSSEHTGELFF. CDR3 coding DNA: TGTGCCAGCAGCGGGTCTAGCGAGCACACCGGGGAGCTGTTTTTT.

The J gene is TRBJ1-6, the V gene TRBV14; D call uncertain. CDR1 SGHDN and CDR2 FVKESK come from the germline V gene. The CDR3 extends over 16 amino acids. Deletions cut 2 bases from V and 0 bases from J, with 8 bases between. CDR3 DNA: TGTGCCAGCAGCCAAATTGGTAGCTCCTATAATTCACCCCTCCACTTT. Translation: CASSQIGSSYNSPLHF.

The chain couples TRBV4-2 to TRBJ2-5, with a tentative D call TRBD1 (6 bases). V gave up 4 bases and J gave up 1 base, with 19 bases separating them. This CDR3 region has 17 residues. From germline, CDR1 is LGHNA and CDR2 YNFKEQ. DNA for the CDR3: TGTGCCAGCAGCCTTTTTACATTAGGGGGTCCCCAAGAGACCCAGTACTTC. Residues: CASSLFTLGGPQETQYF.

The CDR3 sequence: CASGLARLGEGGGEAFF. In DNA form, the CDR3 reads TGTGCTAGTGGTTTGGCTCGCCTAGGGGAGGGGGGGGGTGAAGCTTTCTTT. The gene calls are TRBV12-5 and TRBJ1-1; tentatively, D is TRBD1 (6 bases). V was shortened by 1 base and J by 7 bases, with 22 bases between the two germline ends. This CDR3 contains 17 residues. Per the germline V gene, CDR1 is LGHNT and CDR2 is FRNRAP. Full variable domain (rest looked up from reference TRBV12-5 and TRBJ1-1): DARVTQTPRHKVTEMGQEVTMRCQPILGHNTVFWYRQTMMQGLELLAYFRNRAPLDDSGMPKDRFSAEMPDATLATLKIQPSEPRDSAVYFCASGLARLGEGGGEAFFGQGTRLTVV.

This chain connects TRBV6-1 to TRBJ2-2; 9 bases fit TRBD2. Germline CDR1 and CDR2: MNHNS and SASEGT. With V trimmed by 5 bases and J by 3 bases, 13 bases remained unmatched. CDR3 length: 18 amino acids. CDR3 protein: CASSKGVRSGSHTGELFF. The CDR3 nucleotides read TGTGCCAGCAGTAAAGGGGTTCGTAGCGGGAGTCACACCGGGGAGCTGTTTTTT.

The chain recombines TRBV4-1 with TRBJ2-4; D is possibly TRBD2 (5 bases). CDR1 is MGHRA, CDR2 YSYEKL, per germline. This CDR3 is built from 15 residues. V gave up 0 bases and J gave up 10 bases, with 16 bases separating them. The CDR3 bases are TGCGCCAGCAGCCAAGAAGAGGGCGGTTCGGGGATTCAGTACTTC. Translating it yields CASSQEEGGSGIQYF.

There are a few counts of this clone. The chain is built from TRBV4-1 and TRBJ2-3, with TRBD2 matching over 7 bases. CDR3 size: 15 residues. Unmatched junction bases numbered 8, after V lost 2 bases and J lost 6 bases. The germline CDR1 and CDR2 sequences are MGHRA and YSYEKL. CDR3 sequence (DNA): TGCGCCAGCAGCCAACGGGAGGTCCCCCCGGATACGCAGTATTTT. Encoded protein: CASSQREVPPDTQYF.

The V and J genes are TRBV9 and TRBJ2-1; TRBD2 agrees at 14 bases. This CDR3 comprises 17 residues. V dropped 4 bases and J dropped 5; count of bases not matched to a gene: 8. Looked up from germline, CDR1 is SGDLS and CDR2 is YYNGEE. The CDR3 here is CASSPGLAGGRNNEQFF. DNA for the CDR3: TGTGCCAGCAGCCCTGGACTAGCGGGAGGCCGCAACAATGAGCAGTTCTTC.

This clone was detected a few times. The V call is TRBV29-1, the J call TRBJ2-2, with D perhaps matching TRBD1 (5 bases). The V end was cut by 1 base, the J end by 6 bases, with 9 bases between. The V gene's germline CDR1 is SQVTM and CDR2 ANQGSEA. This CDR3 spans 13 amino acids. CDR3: CSVEVWGSGELFF. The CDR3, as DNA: TGCAGCGTTGAAGTATGGGGCTCCGGGGAGCTGTTTTTT.

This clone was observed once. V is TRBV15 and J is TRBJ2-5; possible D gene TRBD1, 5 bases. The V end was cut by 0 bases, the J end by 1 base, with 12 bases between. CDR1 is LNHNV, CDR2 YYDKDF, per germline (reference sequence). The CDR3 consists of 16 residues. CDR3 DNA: TGTGCCACCAGCAGAGATTGGGGAAGGGGCCAAGAGACCCAGTACTTC. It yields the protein CATSRDWGRGQETQYF.

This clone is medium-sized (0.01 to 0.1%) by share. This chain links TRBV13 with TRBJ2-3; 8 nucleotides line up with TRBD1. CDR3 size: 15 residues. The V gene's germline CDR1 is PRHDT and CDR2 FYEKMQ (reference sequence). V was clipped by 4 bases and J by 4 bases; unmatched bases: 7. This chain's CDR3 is CASSSTGGRPDTQYF. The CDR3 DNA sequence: TGTGCCAGCAGCTCTACAGGGGGGAGACCAGATACGCAGTATTTT. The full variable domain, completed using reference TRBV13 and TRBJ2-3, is AAGVIQSPRHLIKEKRETATLKCYPIPRHDTVYWYQQGPGQDPQFLISFYEKMQSDKGSIPDRFSAQQFSDYHSELNMSSLELGDSALYFCASSSTGGRPDTQYFGPGTRLTVL.

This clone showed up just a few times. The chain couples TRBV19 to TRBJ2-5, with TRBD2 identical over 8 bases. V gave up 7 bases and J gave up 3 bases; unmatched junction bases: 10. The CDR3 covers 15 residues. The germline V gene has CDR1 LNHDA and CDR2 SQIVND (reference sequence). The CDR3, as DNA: TGTGCCAGTACCCACGATCATAGCGGGAAAGAGACCCAGTACTTC. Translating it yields CASTHDHSGKETQYF. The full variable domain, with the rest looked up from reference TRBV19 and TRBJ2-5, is DGGITQSPKYLFRKEGQNVTLSCEQNLNHDAMYWYRQDPGQGLRLIYYSQIVNDFQKGDIAEGYSVSREKKESFPLTVTSAQKNPTAFYLCASTHDHSGKETQYFGPGTRLLVL.